This TCR beta chain was recorded in a study of T-cell reconstitution after alpha-beta-depleted transplantation in children. Study-wide findings and caveats: After transplant, at about two months, alpha-beta T cells were reportedly derived from several hundred expanded graft clones. Hyperexpanded clones declined; after one year, newly produced T cells mostly supplied diversity. Diversity of TCRbeta at day 60 was high in some patients, arising from surviving recipient T cells and thymic progenitors.

Germline CDR1 reads GTSNPN; CDR2 reads SVGIG (reference sequence). Trimming took off 0 bases at V and 0 bases at J, with 11 bases between the two ends. The CDR3 is 16 residues long. Unique molecular identifiers were incorporated into the prepared TCRbeta library. TCRdb re-called the PCR reads with MiXCR, one entry per CDR3 protein. This sample has almost 600,000 distinct CDR3 sequences, with 27% found just once. This clonotype was counted a few times. Its antigen remains unidentified. The chain combines TRBV30 with TRBJ2-2; the D is unclear. The TCR comes from a boy under two years old with Wiskott-Aldrich syndrome, due to receive a stem cell transplant. The sequencing used PBMCs, collected before TCRalphabeta/CD19-depleted stem cell transplant. The DNA for the CDR3 is TGTGCCTGGAGTGTACGTGGTAGCTCGAACACCGGGGAGCTGTTTTTT. Encoded protein: CAWSVRGSSNTGELFF.